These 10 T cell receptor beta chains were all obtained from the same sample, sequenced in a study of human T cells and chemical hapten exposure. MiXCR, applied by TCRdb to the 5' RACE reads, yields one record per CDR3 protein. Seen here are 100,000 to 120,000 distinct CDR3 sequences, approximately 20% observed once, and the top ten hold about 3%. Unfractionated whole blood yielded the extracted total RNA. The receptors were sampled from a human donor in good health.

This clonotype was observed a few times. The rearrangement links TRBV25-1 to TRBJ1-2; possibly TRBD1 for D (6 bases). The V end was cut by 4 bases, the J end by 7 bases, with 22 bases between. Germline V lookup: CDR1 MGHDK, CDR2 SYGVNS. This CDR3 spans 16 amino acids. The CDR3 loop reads CASSGSGASLGIGYTF. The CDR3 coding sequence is TGTGCCAGCAGTGGATCAGGGGCCAGCCTAGGTATTGGCTACACCTTC.

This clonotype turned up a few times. This CDR3 is CAISESGTGNGEKLFF. The CDR3 DNA follows: TGTGCCATCAGTGAGTCAGGGACAGGGAACGGTGAAAAACTGTTTTTT. The chain couples TRBV10-3 to TRBJ1-4, with 9 bases that match TRBD1. The CDR3 consists of 16 residues. Losses at the gene ends were 0 bases for V and 7 bases for J; bases not matched to a gene: 6. The germline CDR1 and CDR2 sequences are ENHRY and SYGVKD.

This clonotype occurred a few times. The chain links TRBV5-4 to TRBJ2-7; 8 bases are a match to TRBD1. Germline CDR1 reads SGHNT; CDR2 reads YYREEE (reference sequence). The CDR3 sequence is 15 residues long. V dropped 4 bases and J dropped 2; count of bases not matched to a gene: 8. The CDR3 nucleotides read TGTGCCAGCAGCCCGTGGACAGGGCGGGCCTACGAGCAGTACTTC. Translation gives CASSPWTGRAYEQYF.

Here the CDR3 reads CASSQTPTGYGANVLTF. The CDR3 DNA reads as TGCGCCAGCAGCCAAACCCCGACAGGGTACGGGGCCAACGTCCTGACTTTC. The genes are TRBV4-1 and TRBJ2-6; 7 bases are shared with TRBD1. V trimming: 2 bases; J trimming: 4 bases; junction bases outside the gene matches: 8. CDR3 size: 17 residues. From germline, CDR1 is MGHRA and CDR2 YSYEKL.

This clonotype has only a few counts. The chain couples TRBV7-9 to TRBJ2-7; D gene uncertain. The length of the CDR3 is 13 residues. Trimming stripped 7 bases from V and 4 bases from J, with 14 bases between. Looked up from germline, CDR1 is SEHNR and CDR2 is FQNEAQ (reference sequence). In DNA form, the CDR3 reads TGTGCCAGCACCCCCCGGATCCCGTACGAGCAGTACTTC. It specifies CASTPRIPYEQYF.

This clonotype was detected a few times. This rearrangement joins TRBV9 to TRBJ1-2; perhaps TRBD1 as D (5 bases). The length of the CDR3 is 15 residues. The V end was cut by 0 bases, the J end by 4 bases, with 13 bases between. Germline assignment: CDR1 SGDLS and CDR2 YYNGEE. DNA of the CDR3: TGTGCCAGCAGCGTAGGGGGCTCGGAACTCTATGGCTACACCTTC. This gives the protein CASSVGGSELYGYTF. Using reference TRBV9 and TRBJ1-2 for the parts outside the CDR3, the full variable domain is DSGVTQTPKHLITATGQRVTLRCSPRSGDLSVYWYQQSLDQGLQFLIQYYNGEERAKGNILERFSAQQFPDLHSELNLSSLELGDSALYFCASSVGGSELYGYTFGSGTRLTVV.

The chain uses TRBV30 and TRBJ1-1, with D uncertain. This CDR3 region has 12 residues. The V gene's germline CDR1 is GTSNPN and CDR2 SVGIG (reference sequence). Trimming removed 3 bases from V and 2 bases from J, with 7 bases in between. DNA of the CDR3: TGTGCCTGGAGGCAGGCCAACACTGAAGCTTTCTTT. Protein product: CAWRQANTEAFF.

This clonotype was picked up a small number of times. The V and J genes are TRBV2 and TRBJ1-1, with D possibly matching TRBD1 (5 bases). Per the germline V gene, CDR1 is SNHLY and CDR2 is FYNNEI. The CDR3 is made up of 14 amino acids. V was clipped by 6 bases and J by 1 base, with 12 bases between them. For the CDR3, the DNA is TGTGCCAGCAGAAGACCCGGACAGAACACTGAAGCTTTCTTT. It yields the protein CASRRPGQNTEAFF.

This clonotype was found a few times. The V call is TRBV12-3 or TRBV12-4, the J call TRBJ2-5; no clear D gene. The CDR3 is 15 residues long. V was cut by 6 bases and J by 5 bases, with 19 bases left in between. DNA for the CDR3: TGTGCCAGCAGGTTGAATCGGACGCCTCAGGAGACCCAGTACTTC. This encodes CASRLNRTPQETQYF.

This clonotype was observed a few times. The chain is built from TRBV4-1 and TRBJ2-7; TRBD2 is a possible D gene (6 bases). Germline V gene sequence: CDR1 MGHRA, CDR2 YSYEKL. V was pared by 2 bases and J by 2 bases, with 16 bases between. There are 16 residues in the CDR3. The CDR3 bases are TGCGCCAGCAGCCAATTACCGGGACTCCCAGCCTACGAGCAGTACTTC. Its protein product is CASSQLPGLPAYEQYF.